A selection of T cell receptor beta chains follows, all from one sample in a study of blood T cell repertoires in COVID-19. Here immunoSEQ multiplex PCR was the method, and the copy in TCRdb shows in-frame clones only, minus some. Of 280,000 or so clones in the sample, around 91% were seen once. The sequenced sample consisted of peripheral blood. All receptors come from an older woman with acute or convalescent COVID-19. Each CDR3 is given with its conserved first and last residue. The D gene is left open where the match is weak. Clone size, where shown, is once, few, many, or a class for clones that have expanded.

abundance,v_gene,j_gene,d_gene,CDR3nt,CDR3aa
-,TRBV2,TRBJ1-5,-,TGTGCCAGCAGTGACCGCCAGGGGCTCTATCAGCCCCAGCATTTT,CASSDRQGLYQPQHF
-,TRBV5-4,TRBJ2-7,TRBD1,TGTGCCAGCAGCCAGACAGGGACCTTCACCGAGCAGTACTTC,CASSQTGTFTEQYF
few,TRBV5-4,TRBJ2-7,TRBD1,TGTGCCAGCAGCCCCTGGAGACAGGGGGCCTACGAGCAGTACTTC,CASSPWRQGAYEQYF
-,TRBV5-4,TRBJ1-5,TRBD1,TGTGCCAGCAGCTTCGGACAGGGAAGGGATCAGCCCCAGCATTTT,CASSFGQGRDQPQHF
-,TRBV5-1,TRBJ1-2,-,TGCGCCAGCAGCTTACAGGGCGGCTATGGCTACACCTTC,CASSLQGGYGYTF
once,TRBV27,TRBJ2-1,TRBD2,TGTGCCAGCAGTCAACTAGCGGGGGGCCTTTACAATGAGCAGTTCTTC,CASSQLAGGLYNEQFF
-,TRBV14,TRBJ2-5,-,TGTGCCAGCAGCTCGGGACTGCGAGAGACCCAGTACTTC,CASSSGLRETQYF
once,TRBV5-1,TRBJ2-3,TRBD2,TGCGCCAGCAGCTTGGCCGTAGCGGGGGGTTTTCCCGATACGCAGTATTTT,CASSLAVAGGFPDTQYF
-,TRBV2,TRBJ1-5,TRBD1,TGTGCCAGCAGTCCCAGGACAGGGGGCAAGCAGCCCCAGCATTTT,CASSPRTGGKQPQHF
-,TRBV9,TRBJ1-1,-,TGTGCCAGCAGCGTTCAACAGAACACTGAAGCTTTCTTT,CASSVQQNTEAFF
-,TRBV6-5,TRBJ1-6,-,TGTGCCAGCAGCCCATGGGGGGGTAGTTCACCCCTCCACTTT,CASSPWGGSSPLHF
-,TRBV9,TRBJ2-2,TRBD1,TGTGCCAGCAGCGCCAGGGACAGACCGAACACCGGGGAGCTGTTTTTT,CASSARDRPNTGELFF
-,TRBV28,TRBJ2-2,TRBD2,TGTGCCAGCAGTTATTTAGGGTCTGCGGGAGGGCCTAAATTAGGAAACACCGGGGAGCTGTTTTTT,CASSYLGSAGGPKLGNTGELFF
-,TRBV27,TRBJ1-1,-,TGTGCCAGCAGTTTATTTACTGAGAACACTGAAGCTTTCTTT,CASSLFTENTEAFF
-,TRBV19,TRBJ1-1,-,TGTGCCACCCAACCGGGACAACGGTACACTGAAGCTTTCTTT,CATQPGQRYTEAFF
-,TRBV7-8,TRBJ1-3,-,TGTGCCAGCAGCTTAGTGGCGCCCGGGACTGGAAACACCATATATTTT,CASSLVAPGTGNTIYF
few,TRBV7-9,TRBJ2-7,TRBD2,TGTGCCAGCAGCTACGGACTAGCGGGAGAGAGATACGAGCAGTACTTC,CASSYGLAGERYEQYF
-,TRBV7-9,TRBJ2-7,TRBD2,TGTGCCAGCAGCTTCATGACTAGCGGGAGGGCACGGGTTGGCGAGCAGTACTTC,CASSFMTSGRARVGEQYF
-,TRBV4-2,TRBJ2-7,-,TGTGCCAGCAGCCAAGCCGATCGAGGGGGTTGGCGGGGGAGCTCCTACGAGCAGTACTTC,CASSQADRGGWRGSSYEQYF
-,TRBV9,TRBJ2-1,-,TGTGCCAGCAGCCCCGAGGGCGGGACTTTCAATGAGCAGTTCTTC,CASSPEGGTFNEQFF